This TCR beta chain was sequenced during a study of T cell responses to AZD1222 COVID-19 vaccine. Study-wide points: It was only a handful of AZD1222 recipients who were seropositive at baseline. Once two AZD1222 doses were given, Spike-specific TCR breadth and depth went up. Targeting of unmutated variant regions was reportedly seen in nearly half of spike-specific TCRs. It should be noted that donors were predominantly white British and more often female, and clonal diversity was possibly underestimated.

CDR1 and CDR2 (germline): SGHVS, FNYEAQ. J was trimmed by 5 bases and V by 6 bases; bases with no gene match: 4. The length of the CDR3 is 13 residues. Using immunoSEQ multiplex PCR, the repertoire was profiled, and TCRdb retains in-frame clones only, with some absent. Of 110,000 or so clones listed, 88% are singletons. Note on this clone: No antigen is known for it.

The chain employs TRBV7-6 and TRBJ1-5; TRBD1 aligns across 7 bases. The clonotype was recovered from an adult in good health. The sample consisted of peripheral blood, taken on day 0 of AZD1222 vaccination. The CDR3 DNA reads TGTGCCAGCAGTGACAGGGAGGATCAGCCCCAGCATTTT. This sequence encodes CASSDREDQPQHF.